The rows below give T cell receptor beta chains drawn from one sample of a study of T-cell reconstitution after alpha-beta-depleted transplantation in children. Via MiXCR, TCRdb re-called the PCR reads, giving one row per CDR3 protein. The sample holds 140,000 to 150,000 distinct CDR3 sequences, 8.8% seen once. The sample here was PBMCs, mostly from graft donor cells, taken 180 days after TCRalphabeta/CD19-depleted stem cell transplant. These receptor sequences come from a female patient aged 2-10 years who had a stem cell transplant for congenital amegakaryocytic thrombocytopenia, so the T cells may come from the graft donor. Both conserved end residues are part of each CDR3. Each record gives: CDR3 DNA, CDR3 protein, D gene, clone size, V gene, J gene. A D gene is named only where the DNA matches it firmly. Not all rows give a size; the values are once, few, many and, for expanded clones, a class.

cdr3_nt: TGTGCCAGCAGTTTAGAGCCTATGGGCCTCTACGAGCAGTACTTC; cdr3_aa: CASSLEPMGLYEQYF; d_call: -; clone_size: many; v_call: TRBV12-3/TRBV12-4; j_call: TRBJ2-7
cdr3_nt: TGCAGTGCTAGACCCATTGAGAGGGAGCAGTACTTC; cdr3_aa: CSARPIEREQYF; d_call: -; clone_size: -; v_call: TRBV20-1; j_call: TRBJ2-7
cdr3_nt: TGCAGTGCCCCCGGGACAGGGACGGGCGAGCAGTACTTC; cdr3_aa: CSAPGTGTGEQYF; d_call: TRBD1; clone_size: many; v_call: TRBV20-1; j_call: TRBJ2-7
cdr3_nt: TGCAGCGTTGGAGGGGCCGTCGGGGAGCTGTTTTTT; cdr3_aa: CSVGGAVGELFF; d_call: -; clone_size: few; v_call: TRBV29-1; j_call: TRBJ2-2
cdr3_nt: TGTGCCAGCAGCTTAGCAGGACCTGGAAACACCATATATTTT; cdr3_aa: CASSLAGPGNTIYF; d_call: -; clone_size: many; v_call: TRBV7-3; j_call: TRBJ1-3
cdr3_nt: TGTGCCAGCAGCCAGGTTTTGAACACTGAAGCTTTCTTT; cdr3_aa: CASSQVLNTEAFF; d_call: -; clone_size: few; v_call: TRBV3-1; j_call: TRBJ1-1
cdr3_nt: TGCTGTGCTAGAGAACCGGCGGGAGCGGGGAACCAAGAGACCCAGTACTTC; cdr3_aa: CCAREPAGAGNQETQYF; d_call: TRBD2; clone_size: -; v_call: TRBV20-1; j_call: TRBJ2-5
cdr3_nt: TGTGCCAGCAGACAGGCCGCGAGCACAGATACGCAGTATTTT; cdr3_aa: CASRQAASTDTQYF; d_call: -; clone_size: many; v_call: TRBV12-3/TRBV12-4; j_call: TRBJ2-3
cdr3_nt: TGTGCCAGCACCCTGGGACCTACCGCCTACGAGCAGTACTTC; cdr3_aa: CASTLGPTAYEQYF; d_call: -; clone_size: many; v_call: TRBV12-3/TRBV12-4; j_call: TRBJ2-7
cdr3_nt: TGCGCCAGCAGCTTTATAACCAGTTTGGGACCTAACAATGAGCAGTTCTTC; cdr3_aa: CASSFITSLGPNNEQFF; d_call: -; clone_size: few; v_call: TRBV5-1; j_call: TRBJ2-1
cdr3_nt: TGTGCCAGCAGCTTGGGGGTTCTCTCCTACAATGAGCAGTTCTTC; cdr3_aa: CASSLGVLSYNEQFF; d_call: -; clone_size: few; v_call: TRBV11-3; j_call: TRBJ2-1
cdr3_nt: TGTGCAAGTCGCTTAGAGGGGAGTCAGTCTGAAGCTTTCTTT; cdr3_aa: CASRLEGSQSEAFF; d_call: -; clone_size: few; v_call: TRBV12-2; j_call: TRBJ1-1
cdr3_nt: TGTGCCAGCAGTCGACTAGCGGGAAAGACAGATACGCAGTATTTT; cdr3_aa: CASSRLAGKTDTQYF; d_call: TRBD2; clone_size: -; v_call: TRBV6-2/TRBV6-3; j_call: TRBJ2-3
cdr3_nt: TGCAGTGCTAGTCGCAGGGGGGATCAGCCCCAGCATTTT; cdr3_aa: CSASRRGDQPQHF; d_call: TRBD1; clone_size: once; v_call: TRBV20-1; j_call: TRBJ1-5
cdr3_nt: TGCAGTGCTTCAGACCGGTTCGGGGGAACCTTC; cdr3_aa: CSASDRFGGTF; d_call: -; clone_size: many; v_call: TRBV20-1; j_call: TRBJ1-2
cdr3_nt: TGCAGTGCTAGTAGGGGGGTCAAAAACATTCAGTACTTC; cdr3_aa: CSASRGVKNIQYF; d_call: -; clone_size: many; v_call: TRBV20-1; j_call: TRBJ2-4
cdr3_nt: TGTGCCAGCAGTAAGAGGACAGGGCTGTACAATGAGCAGTTCTTC; cdr3_aa: CASSKRTGLYNEQFF; d_call: TRBD1; clone_size: few; v_call: TRBV12-3/TRBV12-4; j_call: TRBJ2-1
cdr3_nt: TGTGCCAGCAGCTCGATCCGGGACAGACCCTACGAGCAGTACTTC; cdr3_aa: CASSSIRDRPYEQYF; d_call: TRBD1; clone_size: many; v_call: TRBV11-2; j_call: TRBJ2-7
cdr3_nt: TGTGCCAGCAGCGACCCGACGGGGATCGGCGGCTACACCTTC; cdr3_aa: CASSDPTGIGGYTF; d_call: -; clone_size: few; v_call: TRBV14; j_call: TRBJ1-2
cdr3_nt: TGCAGTGCTTCGCCTGGGACCAGGAACACAGATACGCAGTATTTT; cdr3_aa: CSASPGTRNTDTQYF; d_call: -; clone_size: -; v_call: TRBV20-1; j_call: TRBJ2-3
cdr3_nt: TGTGCCAGCAGGCCCGGGACCCAGTCCTACAATGAGCAGTTCTTC; cdr3_aa: CASRPGTQSYNEQFF; d_call: -; clone_size: many; v_call: TRBV12-3/TRBV12-4; j_call: TRBJ2-1
cdr3_nt: TGCGCCAGCAGCCAAGGGGCTGCCGACACCGGGGAGCTGTTTTTT; cdr3_aa: CASSQGAADTGELFF; d_call: -; clone_size: many; v_call: TRBV4-3; j_call: TRBJ2-2
cdr3_nt: TGTGCCAGCAGTTTGGGACAGGGGGTTGGTACGCAGTATTTT; cdr3_aa: CASSLGQGVGTQYF; d_call: TRBD1; clone_size: many; v_call: TRBV27; j_call: TRBJ2-3
cdr3_nt: TGTGCCATCAGTGAGTCACGGGGTGGGGGCTACGAGCAGTACTTC; cdr3_aa: CAISESRGGGYEQYF; d_call: -; clone_size: -; v_call: TRBV10-3; j_call: TRBJ2-7
cdr3_nt: TGTGCCAGCAGTGCCAGGACAGGGGGCGGGAACATTCAGTACTTC; cdr3_aa: CASSARTGGGNIQYF; d_call: TRBD1; clone_size: many; v_call: TRBV28; j_call: TRBJ2-4
cdr3_nt: TGTGCCAGCAGCTTGTCCTTTCAGGGCTATGGCTACACCTTC; cdr3_aa: CASSLSFQGYGYTF; d_call: -; clone_size: many; v_call: TRBV7-9; j_call: TRBJ1-2